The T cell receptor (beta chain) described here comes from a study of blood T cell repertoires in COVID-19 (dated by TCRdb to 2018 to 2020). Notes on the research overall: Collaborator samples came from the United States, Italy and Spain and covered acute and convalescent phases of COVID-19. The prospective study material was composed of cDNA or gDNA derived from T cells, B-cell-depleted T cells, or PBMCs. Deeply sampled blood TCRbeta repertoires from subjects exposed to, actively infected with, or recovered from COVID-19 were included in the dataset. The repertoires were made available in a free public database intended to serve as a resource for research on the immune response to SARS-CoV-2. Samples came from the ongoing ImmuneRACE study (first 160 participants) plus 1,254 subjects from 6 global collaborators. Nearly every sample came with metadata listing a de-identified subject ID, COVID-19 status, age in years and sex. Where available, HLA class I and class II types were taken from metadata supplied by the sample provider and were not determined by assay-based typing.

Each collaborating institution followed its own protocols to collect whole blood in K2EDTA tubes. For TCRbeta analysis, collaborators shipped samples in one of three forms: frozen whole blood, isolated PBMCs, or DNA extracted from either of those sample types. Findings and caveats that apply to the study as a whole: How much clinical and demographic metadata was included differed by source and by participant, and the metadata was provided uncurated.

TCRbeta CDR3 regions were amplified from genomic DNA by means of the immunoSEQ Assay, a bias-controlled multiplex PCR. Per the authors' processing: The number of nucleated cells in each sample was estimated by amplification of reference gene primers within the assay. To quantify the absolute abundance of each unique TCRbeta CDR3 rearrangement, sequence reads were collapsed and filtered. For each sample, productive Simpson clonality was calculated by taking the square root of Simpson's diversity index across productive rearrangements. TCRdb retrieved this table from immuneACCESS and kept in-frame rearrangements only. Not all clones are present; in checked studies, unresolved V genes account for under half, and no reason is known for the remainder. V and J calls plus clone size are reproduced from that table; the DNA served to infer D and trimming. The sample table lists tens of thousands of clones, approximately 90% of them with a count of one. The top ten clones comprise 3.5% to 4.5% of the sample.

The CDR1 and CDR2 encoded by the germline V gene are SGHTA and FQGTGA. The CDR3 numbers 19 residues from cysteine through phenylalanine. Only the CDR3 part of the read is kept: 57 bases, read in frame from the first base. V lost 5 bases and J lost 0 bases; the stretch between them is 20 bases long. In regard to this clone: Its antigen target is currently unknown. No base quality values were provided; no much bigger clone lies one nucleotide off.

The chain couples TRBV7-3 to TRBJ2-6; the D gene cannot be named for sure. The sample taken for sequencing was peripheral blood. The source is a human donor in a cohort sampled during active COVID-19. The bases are TGTGCCAGCAGCCCCCAGCCTTTAGCAAAACACTCTGGGGCCAACGTCCTGACTTTC. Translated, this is CASSPQPLAKHSGANVLTF.